The present TCR beta chain was sequenced within a study of post-analysis software for immune sequencing data. Findings and limits, study-wide: Elevated frequency relative to controls characterized four to six TRBV segments in patients, TRBV5-6, TRBV5-1 and TRBV20-1 among them. Compared with controls, patients showed significantly lower normalized Chao1 diversity.

This CDR3 is 12 amino acids long. Per germline, CDR1 DFQATT and CDR2 SNEGSKA (reference sequence). Trimming removed 3 bases at V and 4 bases at J, with 9 bases between. Concerning this clonotype itself: The antigen remains unidentified.

Prepared TCR beta cDNA libraries contained unique molecular identifiers. TCRdb called the PCR reads again in MiXCR, with one record for every CDR3 protein. The sample consists of approximately 770,000 distinct CDR3 sequences, about 45% of them appearing once. This TCR came from a girl under 18 with multiple sclerosis. What was sequenced was blood. The chain has TRBV20-1 and TRBJ1-2; D is ambiguous. The CDR3 bases are TGCAGTGCTAGCCGGGCCCCCTATGGCTACACCTTC. Protein product: CSASRAPYGYTF.